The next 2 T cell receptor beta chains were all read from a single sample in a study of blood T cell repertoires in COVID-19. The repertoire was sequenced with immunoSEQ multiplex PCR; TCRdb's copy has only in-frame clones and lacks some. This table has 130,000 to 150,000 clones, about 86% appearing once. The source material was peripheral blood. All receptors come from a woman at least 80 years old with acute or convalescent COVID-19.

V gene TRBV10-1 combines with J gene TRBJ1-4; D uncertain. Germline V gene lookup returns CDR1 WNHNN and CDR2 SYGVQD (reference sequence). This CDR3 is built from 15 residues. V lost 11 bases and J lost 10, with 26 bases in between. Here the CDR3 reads CARTLGYPELGKLFF. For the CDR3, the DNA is TGCGCCCGAACCCTAGGCTACCCCGAACTGGGAAAACTGTTTTTT.

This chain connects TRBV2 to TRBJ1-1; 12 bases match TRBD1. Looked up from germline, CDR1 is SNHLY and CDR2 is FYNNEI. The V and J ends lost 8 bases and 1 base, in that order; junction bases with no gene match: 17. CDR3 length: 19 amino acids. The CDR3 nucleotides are TGTGCCAGCCACGGGACAGGGGGCCTCCGAAAGTCCGAGAACACTGAAGCTTTCTTT. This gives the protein CASHGTGGLRKSENTEAFF. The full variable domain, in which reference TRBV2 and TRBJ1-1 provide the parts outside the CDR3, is EPEVTQTPSHQVTQMGQEVILRCVPISNHLYFYWYRQILGQKVEFLVSFYNNEISEKSEIFDDQFSVERPDGSNFTLKIRSTKLEDSAMYFCASHGTGGLRKSENTEAFFGQGTRLTVV.